Following are 30 T cell receptor beta chains from one sample sequenced in a study of cytomegalovirus exposure and HLA in healthy donors. This PCR relied on a set of 60 Vbeta primers and 13 Jbeta primers. The assay was immunoSEQ multiplex PCR, and TCRdb's table has in-frame clones only and misses some. The sample lists over 100,000 clones; 69% were seen once. The specimen sequenced was PBMCs. These receptors were collected from a woman in her 70s in good health and CMV-seropositive.

J is TRBJ2-6 and V is TRBV27; 8 nucleotides line up with TRBD2. V was pared by 2 bases and J by 0 bases, with 3 bases of the junction left unmatched. This CDR3 has 17 amino acids. The germline V gene encodes CDR1 MNHEY and CDR2 SMNVEV (reference sequence). The CDR3 spells CASSLAGGLSGANVLTF. CDR3 bases: TGTGCCAGCAGTTTAGCGGGGGGCCTCTCTGGGGCCAACGTCCTGACTTTC.

This clone was observed a handful of times. V is TRBV5-1 and J is TRBJ2-3, with a tentative D call TRBD1 (5 bases). Germline CDR1 reads SGHRS; CDR2 reads YFSETQ. The CDR3 totals 15 residues. V dropped 2 bases and J dropped 1 base, with 11 bases sitting between them. The CDR3 loop is CASSFSGWGTDTQYF. The CDR3 DNA reads as TGCGCCAGCAGCTTCTCAGGGTGGGGCACAGATACGCAGTATTTT.

This clone was counted only a few times. This chain uses TRBV10-3 with TRBJ2-1; D is perhaps TRBD2 (5 bases). Trimming cost V 0 bases and J 10 bases, with 19 bases left between them. The CDR3 is 16 residues long. CDR1 is ENHRY, CDR2 SYGVKD, per germline. This CDR3 is CAISESKGSPSGEQFF. For the CDR3, the DNA is TGTGCCATCAGTGAGTCGAAGGGATCGCCTTCGGGGGAGCAGTTCTTC.

The V and J genes are TRBV4-2 and TRBJ2-5; 9 bases match TRBD2. The CDR3 totals 17 residues. J was trimmed by 5 bases and V by 4 bases; bases with no gene match: 14. Germline V gene lookup returns CDR1 LGHNA and CDR2 YNFKEQ. The CDR3 region has the DNA TGTGCCAGCAGCCTAAATCCCGGCGGGGGGGCCGCTGAGACCCAGTACTTC. Its translation is CASSLNPGGGAAETQYF.

The chain couples TRBV7-2 to TRBJ1-5, with TRBD1 as a possible D gene (6 bases). The CDR3 contains 14 residues. Trimming removed 1 base at V and 6 bases at J, with 10 bases between. The germline gives CDR1 SGHTA, CDR2 FQGNSA. CDR3 in DNA: TGTGCCAGCAGCTTAGGTGGGGGCGGTCAGCCCCAGCATTTT. Amino acids: CASSLGGGGQPQHF.

V usage is TRBV12-5 and J usage is TRBJ2-1, with 10 bases identical to TRBD2. There are 15 residues in the CDR3. CDR1 LGHNT and CDR2 FRNRAP come from the germline V gene. Trimming at V came to 6 bases and at J to 8 bases, leaving 10 bases not matched to a gene. CDR3 DNA: TGTGCTAGTGGCCTAGGACTAGCGGTCTTTGATGAGCAGTTCTTC. Translation: CASGLGLAVFDEQFF.

This chain uses TRBV11-3 with TRBJ2-1; TRBD1 might be the D (6 bases). V lost 4 bases, J lost 3 bases, and 10 bases lay in between. This CDR3 is built from 14 residues. Germline CDR1 reads SGHNT; CDR2 reads YENEEA. This chain's CDR3 is CASSSGQIYNEQFF. CDR3 nucleotide sequence: TGTGCCAGCAGCTCAGGACAGATCTACAATGAGCAGTTCTTC.

This clone was picked up a small number of times. This chain joins TRBV25-1 and TRBJ2-7; 7 nucleotides match TRBD2. The germline gives CDR1 MGHDK, CDR2 SYGVNS. V shed 2 bases, J shed 3 bases, and the junction held 7 bases outside the gene matches. The CDR3 consists of 15 residues. CDR3 protein: CASSEGGGSFYEQYF. The DNA of the CDR3 is TGTGCCAGCAGTGAAGGGGGGGGGTCGTTCTACGAGCAGTACTTC.

This sequence joins TRBV9 and TRBJ2-1; 12 bases map to TRBD1. The germline V gene has CDR1 SGDLS and CDR2 YYNGEE. The trim removed 3 bases at V and 9 bases at J, leaving 7 bases unmatched. This CDR3 contains 15 residues. The chain's CDR3 is CASSGGTGGRGEQFF. CDR3 coding DNA: TGTGCCAGCAGCGGGGGGACAGGGGGCCGGGGTGAGCAGTTCTTC.

The CDR3 bases are TGTGCCAGCAGCTTAGCGGGGACTAGCGGGGGCTACGAGCAGTACTTC. This translates into CASSLAGTSGGYEQYF. This sequence joins TRBV7-2 and TRBJ2-7; 14 bases match TRBD2. This CDR3 comprises 16 residues. CDR1 SGHTA and CDR2 FQGNSA come from the germline V gene. V lost 0 bases and J lost 3; bases outside the gene matches: 1.

This sequence joins TRBV7-2 and TRBJ1-1, with 7 bases that match TRBD1. The CDR3 length is 14 residues. V trimming: 5 bases; J trimming: 12 bases; junction bases outside the gene matches: 15. In germline, CDR1 is SGHTA, CDR2 FQGNSA. CDR3 DNA: TGTGCCAGCAGCGAGACAGGGCCAGTGGATAAAACTTTCTTT. This encodes CASSETGPVDKTFF.

The rearrangement links TRBV10-3 to TRBJ2-5, with TRBD1 as a possible D gene (6 bases). Trimming took off 4 bases at V and 3 bases at J, with 15 bases between the two ends. Germline-derived CDR1 and CDR2 are ENHRY and SYGVKD. The CDR3 spans 15 residues. CDR3 in DNA: TGTGCCATCAGTGGGTTGGCAGGGGAGAAAGAGACCCAGTACTTC. Translating it yields CAISGLAGEKETQYF.

The rearrangement joins TRBV25-1 to TRBJ2-5, with D possibly TRBD2 on 7 matching bases. Germline V gene data show CDR1 as MGHDK and CDR2 as SYGVNS. The CDR3 spans 15 residues. V shed 2 bases and J shed 2 bases, with 12 bases lying between them. The CDR3 bases are TGTGCCAGCAGTGAACCGGGGGGCCCGCAAGAGACCCAGTACTTC. This gives the protein CASSEPGGPQETQYF.

The chain joins TRBV6-5 to TRBJ1-3; TRBD1 matches at 7 bases. J gave up 4 bases and V 8 bases, and 11 bases lay outside the gene matches. Germline values: CDR1 MNHEY, CDR2 SVGAGI. The CDR3 contains 15 residues. The CDR3 DNA reads as TGTGCCAGCGGCCCCGACAGGGCGGGCGGAAACACCATATATTTT. It yields the protein CASGPDRAGGNTIYF.

The chain uses TRBV6-6 and TRBJ1-3; the D gene is possibly TRBD1 (5 bases). The CDR3 has 13 amino acids. CDR1 and CDR2 (germline): MNHNY, SVGAGI (reference sequence). V was trimmed by 8 bases and J by 6 bases, leaving 14 bases between them. In nucleotides, the CDR3 is TGTGCCAGCGGGGCAGAGGTACTAAACACCATATATTTT. Its protein product is CASGAEVLNTIYF.

The gene calls are TRBV10-2 and TRBJ2-3; 7 bases are a match to TRBD1. The V gene end was trimmed by 6 bases and the J gene end by 11 bases; junction bases not matched to a gene: 14. The CDR3 has 14 amino acids. Germline loops: CDR1 WSHSY, CDR2 SAAADI. CDR3 residues: CASRTDLTQGEQYF. CDR3 coding DNA: TGCGCCAGCAGGACGGACTTAACGCAGGGGGAGCAGTATTTT.

The J gene is TRBJ2-5, the V gene TRBV9, with 8 bases fitting TRBD2. J gave up 3 bases and V 4 bases, and 14 bases lay outside the gene matches. The germline gives CDR1 SGDLS, CDR2 YYNGEE. The CDR3 runs 17 residues. CDR3 DNA: TGTGCCAGCAGCCTCGGGGGAGGGGGACTAGAGGAAGAGACCCAGTACTTC. Amino acid sequence: CASSLGGGGLEEETQYF. Supplemented by reference TRBV9 and TRBJ2-5, the full variable domain reads DSGVTQTPKHLITATGQRVTLRCSPRSGDLSVYWYQQSLDQGLQFLIQYYNGEERAKGNILERFSAQQFPDLHSELNLSSLELGDSALYFCASSLGGGGLEEETQYFGPGTRLLVL.

This clone was recorded once. The gene calls are TRBV18 and TRBJ2-5; D call uncertain. CDR3 size: 13 residues. CDR1 KGHSH and CDR2 LQKENI come from the germline V gene. Trimming cost V 2 bases and J 2 bases, with 6 bases left between them. The CDR3 region has the DNA TGTGCCAGCTCACCAAATCAGCAAGAGACCCAGTACTTC. Its translation: CASSPNQQETQYF.

The sample holds one count of this clone. V gene TRBV6-5 combines with J gene TRBJ2-2; 8 bases match TRBD1. The germline gives CDR1 MNHEY, CDR2 SVGAGI. The CDR3 covers 14 residues. Losses at the gene ends were 6 bases for V and 6 bases for J; bases not matched to a gene: 6. DNA of the CDR3: TGTGCCAGCAGAACACAGGGGGTGGCCGGGGAGCTGTTTTTT. Encoded protein: CASRTQGVAGELFF.

CDR3 sequence: CASSETTQSNQPQHF. CDR3 in DNA: TGCGCCAGCAGTGAGACCACCCAGAGCAATCAGCCCCAGCATTTT. This chain joins TRBV10-2 and TRBJ1-5; D gene uncertain. This CDR3 is built from 15 residues. V was trimmed by 2 bases and J by 1 base, leaving 9 bases between them. Germline V CDR1 and CDR2: WSHSY, SAAADI.

The chain links TRBV30 to TRBJ2-7; tentatively, D is TRBD1 (6 bases). Trimming stripped 1 base from V and 0 bases from J, with 16 bases between. Germline V CDR1 and CDR2: GTSNPN, SVGIG (reference sequence). This CDR3 is 16 amino acids long. The CDR3 reads CAWSAHLTGHSYEQYF. The CDR3 DNA reads TGTGCCTGGAGTGCCCACCTGACGGGACACTCCTACGAGCAGTACTTC. Full variable domain (outside the CDR3, taken from reference TRBV30 and TRBJ2-7): SQTIHQWPATLVQPVGSPLSLECTVEGTSNPNLYWYRQAAGRGLQLLFYSVGIGQISSEVPQNLSASRPQDRQFILSSKKLLLSDSGFYLCAWSAHLTGHSYEQYFGPGTRLTVT.

The chain couples TRBV5-4 to TRBJ1-2; the D is unclear. Germline V gene sequence: CDR1 SGHNT, CDR2 YYREEE (reference sequence). Trimming removed 2 bases at V and 0 bases at J, with 8 bases between. CDR3 length equals 14 residues. The DNA for the CDR3 is TGTGCCAGCAGCTTACAGACTACTAACTATGGCTACACCTTC. Its protein product is CASSLQTTNYGYTF. The variable domain in full, with the rest retrieved from reference TRBV5-4 and TRBJ1-2, is ETGVTQSPTHLIKTRGQQVTLRCSSQSGHNTVSWYQQALGQGPQFIFQYYREEENGRGNFPPRFSGLQFPNYSSELNVNALELDDSALYLCASSLQTTNYGYTFGSGTRLTVV.

This sequence joins TRBV2 and TRBJ2-1; 12 nucleotides align to TRBD2. The V gene's germline CDR1 is SNHLY and CDR2 FYNNEI. The CDR3 consists of 16 residues. V lost 5 bases and J lost 2; bases outside the gene matches: 4. The CDR3 loop reads CASSSLAGGAYNEQFF. Here the CDR3 DNA reads TGTGCCAGCAGTTCACTAGCGGGGGGAGCCTACAATGAGCAGTTCTTC.

This clone was seen only once. CDR3 sequence reads: CAWSPTSGKQYF. In nucleotides, the CDR3 is TGTGCCTGGAGTCCTACCTCGGGGAAGCAGTACTTC. The chain recombines TRBV30 with TRBJ2-7; D is perhaps TRBD2 (5 bases). The CDR3 covers 12 residues. Trimming took off 2 bases at V and 8 bases at J, with 13 bases between the two ends. From germline, CDR1 is GTSNPN and CDR2 SVGIG (reference sequence). The complete variable domain, with remaining parts taken from reference TRBV30 and TRBJ2-7, reads SQTIHQWPATLVQPVGSPLSLECTVEGTSNPNLYWYRQAAGRGLQLLFYSVGIGQISSEVPQNLSASRPQDRQFILSSKKLLLSDSGFYLCAWSPTSGKQYFGPGTRLTVT.

This clone has just a few counts. A read error may account for a junction end that differs from germline. The chain carries TRBV7-7 and TRBJ1-1; 9 bases line up with TRBD1. The length of the CDR3 is 15 residues. Per the germline V gene, CDR1 is SSHAT and CDR2 is FNYEAQ (reference sequence). CDR3 nucleotide sequence: TGTGCTAGCAGCTTGTGGACCGGGACAGGGACTGAAGCTTTCTTT. Its translation: CASSLWTGTGTEAFF.

This chain links TRBV9 with TRBJ1-3, with D unclear. Germline V gives CDR1 SGDLS, CDR2 YYNGEE. This CDR3 comprises 17 residues. The V and J ends lost 0 bases and 2 bases respectively, with 15 bases between them. The CDR3 protein is CASSVGSGVETGNTIYF. CDR3 in DNA: TGTGCCAGCAGCGTAGGTTCGGGAGTGGAAACTGGAAACACCATATATTTT.

The rearrangement uses TRBV7-8 and TRBJ2-3; D is unclear. Trimming cost V 5 bases and J 3 bases, with 9 bases left between them. This CDR3 is built from 13 residues. Germline CDR1 SGHVS, CDR2 FQNEAQ. The CDR3 nucleotides are TGTGCCAGCAGCCGGAGCCGGACAGATACGCAGTATTTT. It is translated as CASSRSRTDTQYF.

The genes are TRBV18 and TRBJ1-1; perhaps TRBD1 as D (6 bases). V shed 6 bases and J shed 2 bases, with 10 bases lying between them. The germline V gene encodes CDR1 KGHSH and CDR2 LQKENI. CDR3 size: 13 residues. CDR3 in DNA: TGTGCCAGCTCGGAAGGGGGTAACACTGAAGCTTTCTTT. Residues: CASSEGGNTEAFF.

The CDR3 loop is CASSGETSLNEQFF. The DNA of the CDR3 is TGTGCCAGCTCAGGCGAGACTAGCCTTAATGAGCAGTTCTTC. The J gene is TRBJ2-1, the V gene TRBV11-1; 7 bases agree with TRBD2. The CDR3 has 14 residues. V was clipped by 8 bases and J by 7 bases; unmatched bases: 11. Per the germline V gene, CDR1 is SGHAT and CDR2 is FQDESV (reference sequence).

This clone was recorded a few times. V gene TRBV10-1 combines with J gene TRBJ2-7, with no clear D. Per the germline V gene, CDR1 is WNHNN and CDR2 is SYGVQD (reference sequence). Trimming stripped 4 bases from V and 3 bases from J, with 7 bases between. This CDR3 has 12 residues. CDR3 protein: CASSGADYEQYF. The CDR3, as DNA: TGCGCCAGCAGTGGCGCCGACTACGAGCAGTACTTC.